This TCR beta chain is drawn from a study of T cells in Graves' hyperthyroidism and ophthalmopathy. As for the study in general: At initial diagnosis, before any treatment had begun, peripheral blood was obtained. Study-wide findings and caveats: Appearing also in blood were most of the thyroid clonotypes expanded above 0.001.

It was considered stable Graves' hyperthyroidism when ophthalmopathy did not progress within 18 months. Germline V CDR1 and CDR2: LNHNV, YYDKDF (reference sequence). CDR3 size: 14 residues. The germline V and J ends were trimmed by 7 bases and 7 bases, with 14 bases remaining between them. This clonotype was seen at least ten times. Its antigen is not known. RNA transcripts provided the source from which TCR beta CDR3 regions were amplified. HTBI primers were employed in a first-round RT-PCR of the TCR CDR3. One entry per CDR3 protein results from TCRdb running MiXCR on the multiplex PCR reads. The table records 94,000 or so distinct CDR3 sequences, roughly 56% of them present only once.

V gene TRBV15 combines with J gene TRBJ1-6; possibly TRBD1 for D (6 bases). The TCR originated in a woman aged 40 to 50 with Graves' hyperthyroidism. The sequenced sample consisted of blood. The CDR3 sequence is CATMTGGRNSPLHF. The CDR3 DNA follows: TGTGCCACCATGACGGGGGGCCGGAATTCACCCCTCCACTTT.